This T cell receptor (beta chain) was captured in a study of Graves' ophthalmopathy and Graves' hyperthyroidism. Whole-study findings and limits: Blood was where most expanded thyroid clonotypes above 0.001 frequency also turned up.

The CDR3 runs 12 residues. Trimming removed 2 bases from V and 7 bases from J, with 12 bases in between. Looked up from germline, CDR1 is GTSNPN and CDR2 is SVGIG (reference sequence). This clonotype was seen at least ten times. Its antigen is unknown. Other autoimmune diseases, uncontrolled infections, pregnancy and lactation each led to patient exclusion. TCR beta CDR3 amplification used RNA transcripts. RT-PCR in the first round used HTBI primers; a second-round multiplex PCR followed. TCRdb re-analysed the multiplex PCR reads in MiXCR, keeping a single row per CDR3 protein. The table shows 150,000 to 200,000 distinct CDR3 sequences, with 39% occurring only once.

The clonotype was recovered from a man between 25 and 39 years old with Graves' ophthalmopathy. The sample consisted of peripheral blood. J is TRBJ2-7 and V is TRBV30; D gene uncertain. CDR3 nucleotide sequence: TGTGCCTGGAGTCAATCCACAGCGGAGCAGTACTTC. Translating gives CAWSQSTAEQYF. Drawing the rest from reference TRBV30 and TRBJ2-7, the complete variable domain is SQTIHQWPATLVQPVGSPLSLECTVEGTSNPNLYWYRQAAGRGLQLLFYSVGIGQISSEVPQNLSASRPQDRQFILSSKKLLLSDSGFYLCAWSQSTAEQYFGPGTRLTVT.